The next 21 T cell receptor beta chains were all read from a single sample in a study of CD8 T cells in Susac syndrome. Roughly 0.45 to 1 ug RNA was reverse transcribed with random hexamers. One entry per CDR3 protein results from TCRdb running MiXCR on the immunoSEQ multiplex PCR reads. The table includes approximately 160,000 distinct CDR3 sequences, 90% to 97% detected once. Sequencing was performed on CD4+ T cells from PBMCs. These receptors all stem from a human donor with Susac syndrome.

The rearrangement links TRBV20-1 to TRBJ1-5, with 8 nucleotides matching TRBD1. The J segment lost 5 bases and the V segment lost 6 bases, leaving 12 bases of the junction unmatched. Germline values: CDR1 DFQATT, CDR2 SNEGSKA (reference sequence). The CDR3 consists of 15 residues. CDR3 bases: TGCAGTGCCGGCCGGGACAGGCGAAGGGATCAGCCCCAGCATTTT. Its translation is CSAGRDRRRDQPQHF.

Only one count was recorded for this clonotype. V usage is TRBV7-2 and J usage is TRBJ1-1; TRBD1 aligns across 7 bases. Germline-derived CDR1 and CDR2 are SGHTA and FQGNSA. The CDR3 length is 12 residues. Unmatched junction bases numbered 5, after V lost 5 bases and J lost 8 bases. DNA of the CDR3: TGTGCCAGCAGCGCAGACAGGGTAGAAGCTTTCTTT. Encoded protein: CASSADRVEAFF.

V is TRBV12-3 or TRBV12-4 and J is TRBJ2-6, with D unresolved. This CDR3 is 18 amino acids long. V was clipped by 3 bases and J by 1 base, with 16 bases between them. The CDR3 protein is CASSFIVGGGSGANVLTF. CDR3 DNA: TGTGCCAGCAGTTTTATTGTGGGCGGTGGGTCTGGGGCCAACGTCCTGACTTTC.

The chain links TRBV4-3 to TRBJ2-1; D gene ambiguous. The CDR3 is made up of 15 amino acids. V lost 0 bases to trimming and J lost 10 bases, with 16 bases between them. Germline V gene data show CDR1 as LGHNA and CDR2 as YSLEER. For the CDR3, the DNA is TGCGCCAGCAGCCAAGAAAGAGTCGCCGCCGGGGAGCAGTTCTTC. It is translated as CASSQERVAAGEQFF.

CDR3 coding DNA: TGTGCCAGCAGTTACGAGGAGGCTCAAGAGACCCAGTACTTC. The encoded protein is CASSYEEAQETQYF. This sequence joins TRBV6-6 and TRBJ2-5; D is possibly TRBD2 (5 bases). Germline CDR1 is MNHNY and CDR2 is SVGAGI (reference sequence). The CDR3 has 14 amino acids. The germline V and J ends were trimmed by 2 bases and 2 bases, with 9 bases remaining between them.

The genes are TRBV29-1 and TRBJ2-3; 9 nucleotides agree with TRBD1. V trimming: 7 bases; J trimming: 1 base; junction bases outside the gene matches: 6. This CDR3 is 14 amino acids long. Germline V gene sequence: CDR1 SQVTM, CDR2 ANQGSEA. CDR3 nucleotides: TGCAGCGGCGGGACAGGGCCTCGCACAGATACGCAGTATTTT. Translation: CSGGTGPRTDTQYF.

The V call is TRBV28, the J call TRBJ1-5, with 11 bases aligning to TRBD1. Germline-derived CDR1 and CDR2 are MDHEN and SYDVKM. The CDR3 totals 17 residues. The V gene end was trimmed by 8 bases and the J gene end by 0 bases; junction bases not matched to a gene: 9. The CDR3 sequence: CASGTGTGGVSNQPQHF. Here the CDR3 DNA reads TGTGCCAGCGGGACCGGGACAGGGGGAGTTAGCAATCAGCCCCAGCATTTT.

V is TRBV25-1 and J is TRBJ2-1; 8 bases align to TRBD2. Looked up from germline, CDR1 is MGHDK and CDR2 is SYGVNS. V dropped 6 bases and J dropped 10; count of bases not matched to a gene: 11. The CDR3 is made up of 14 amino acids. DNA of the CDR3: TGTGCCAGCAGCGGTGTTGGACTAGCAGGCGAGCAGTTCTTC. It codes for CASSGVGLAGEQFF.

The CDR3 region has the DNA TGTGCCAGCAGTGTGGCCCTTGGAGATACGCAGTATTTT. This translates into CASSVALGDTQYF. This rearrangement joins TRBV6-2 or TRBV6-3 to TRBJ2-3; D not resolved. This CDR3 spans 13 amino acids. Trimming stripped 5 bases from V and 5 bases from J, with 11 bases between. Germline CDR1 is MNHEY and CDR2 is SVGEGT.

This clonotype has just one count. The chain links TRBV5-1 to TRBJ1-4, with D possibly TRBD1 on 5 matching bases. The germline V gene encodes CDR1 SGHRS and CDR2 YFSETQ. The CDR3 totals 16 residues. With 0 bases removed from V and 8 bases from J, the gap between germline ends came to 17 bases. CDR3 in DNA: TGCGCCAGCAGCTTGGTCGGCGGGGGGAAAGGAGAAAAACTGTTTTTT. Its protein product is CASSLVGGGKGEKLFF.

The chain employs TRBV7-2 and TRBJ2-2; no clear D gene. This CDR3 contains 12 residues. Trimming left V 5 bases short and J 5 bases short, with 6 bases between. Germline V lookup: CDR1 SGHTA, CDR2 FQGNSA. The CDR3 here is CASSLRTGELFF. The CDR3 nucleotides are TGTGCCAGCAGCCTTAGGACCGGGGAGCTGTTTTTT.

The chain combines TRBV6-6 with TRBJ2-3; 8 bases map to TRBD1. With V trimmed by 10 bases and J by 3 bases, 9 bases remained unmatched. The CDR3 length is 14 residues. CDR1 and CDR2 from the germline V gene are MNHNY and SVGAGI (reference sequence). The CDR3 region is CATTDRGRTDTQYF. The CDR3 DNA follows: TGTGCCACCACCGACAGGGGACGAACAGATACGCAGTATTTT.

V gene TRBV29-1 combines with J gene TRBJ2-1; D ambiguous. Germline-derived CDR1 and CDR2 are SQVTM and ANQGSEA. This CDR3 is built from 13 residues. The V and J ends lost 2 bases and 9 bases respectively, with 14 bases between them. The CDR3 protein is CSVEMGKMGEQFF. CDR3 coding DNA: TGCAGCGTTGAAATGGGGAAAATGGGTGAGCAGTTCTTC.

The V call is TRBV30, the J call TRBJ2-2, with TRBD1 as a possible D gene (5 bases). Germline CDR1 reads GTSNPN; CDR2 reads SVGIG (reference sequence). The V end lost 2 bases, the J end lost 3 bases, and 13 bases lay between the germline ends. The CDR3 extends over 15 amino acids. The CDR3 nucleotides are TGTGCCTGGAGTAGGTTGGGGCTAGACACCGGGGAGCTGTTTTTT. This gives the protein CAWSRLGLDTGELFF.

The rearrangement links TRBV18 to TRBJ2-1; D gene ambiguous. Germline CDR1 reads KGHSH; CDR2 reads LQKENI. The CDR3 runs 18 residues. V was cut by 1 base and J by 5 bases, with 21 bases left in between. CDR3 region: CASSPLVSGRTTNNEQFF. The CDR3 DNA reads TGTGCCAGCTCACCACTTGTCTCCGGCCGGACGACCAACAATGAGCAGTTCTTC.

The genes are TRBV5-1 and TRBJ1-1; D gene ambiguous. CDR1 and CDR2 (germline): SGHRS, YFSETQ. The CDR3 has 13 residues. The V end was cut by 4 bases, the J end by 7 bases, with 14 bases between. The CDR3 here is CASSTALDDEAFF. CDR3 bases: TGCGCCAGCAGCACCGCCCTGGACGATGAAGCTTTCTTT.

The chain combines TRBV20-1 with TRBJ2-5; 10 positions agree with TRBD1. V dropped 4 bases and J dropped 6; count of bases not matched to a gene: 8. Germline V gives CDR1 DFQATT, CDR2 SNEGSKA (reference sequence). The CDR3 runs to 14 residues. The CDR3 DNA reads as TGCAGTGCTACTAACTGGGACAGGGGTCAGACCCAGTACTTC. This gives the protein CSATNWDRGQTQYF.

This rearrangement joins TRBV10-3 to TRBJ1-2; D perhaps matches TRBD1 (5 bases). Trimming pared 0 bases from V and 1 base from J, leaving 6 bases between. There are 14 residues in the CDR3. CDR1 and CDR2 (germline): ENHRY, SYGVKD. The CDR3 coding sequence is TGTGCCATCAGTGAGTCTCAGGGTAACTATGGCTACACCTTC. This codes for CAISESQGNYGYTF.

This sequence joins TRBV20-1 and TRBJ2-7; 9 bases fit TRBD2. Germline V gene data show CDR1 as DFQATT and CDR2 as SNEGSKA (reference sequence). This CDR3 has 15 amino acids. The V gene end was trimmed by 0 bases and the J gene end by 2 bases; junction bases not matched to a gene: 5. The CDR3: CSARDRKRGAYEQYF. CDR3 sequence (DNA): TGCAGTGCTAGAGATCGAAAGCGGGGGGCCTACGAGCAGTACTTC.

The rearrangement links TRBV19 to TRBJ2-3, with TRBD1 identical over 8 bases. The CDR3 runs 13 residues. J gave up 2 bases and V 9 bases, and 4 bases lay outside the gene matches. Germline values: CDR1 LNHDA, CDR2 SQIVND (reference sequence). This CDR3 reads CASSDRATDTQYF. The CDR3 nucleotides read TGTGCCAGCTCGGACAGGGCCACAGATACGCAGTATTTT.

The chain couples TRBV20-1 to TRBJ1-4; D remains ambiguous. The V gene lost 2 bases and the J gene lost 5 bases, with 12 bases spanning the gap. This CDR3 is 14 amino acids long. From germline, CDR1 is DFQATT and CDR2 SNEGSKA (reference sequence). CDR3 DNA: TGCAGTGCTAGAATTAACACGAGGAATGAAAAACTGTTTTTT. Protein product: CSARINTRNEKLFF.